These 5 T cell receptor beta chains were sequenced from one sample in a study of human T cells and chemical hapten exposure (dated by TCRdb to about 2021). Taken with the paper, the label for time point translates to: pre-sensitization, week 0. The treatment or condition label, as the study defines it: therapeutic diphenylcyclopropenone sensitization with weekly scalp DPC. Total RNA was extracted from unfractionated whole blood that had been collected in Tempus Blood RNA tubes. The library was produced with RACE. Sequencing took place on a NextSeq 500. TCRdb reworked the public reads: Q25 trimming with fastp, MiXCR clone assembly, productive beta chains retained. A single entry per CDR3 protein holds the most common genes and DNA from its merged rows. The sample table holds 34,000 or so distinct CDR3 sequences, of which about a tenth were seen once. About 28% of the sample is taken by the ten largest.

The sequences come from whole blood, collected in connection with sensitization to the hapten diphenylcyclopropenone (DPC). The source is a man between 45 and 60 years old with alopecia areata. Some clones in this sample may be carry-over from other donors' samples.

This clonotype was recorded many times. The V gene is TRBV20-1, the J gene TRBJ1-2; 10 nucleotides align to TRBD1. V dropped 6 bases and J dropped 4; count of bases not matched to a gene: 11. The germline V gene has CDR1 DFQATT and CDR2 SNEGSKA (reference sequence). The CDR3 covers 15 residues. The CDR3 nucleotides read TGCAGTGCGATGGGACAGGGGACCACTTTCTATGGCTACACCTTC. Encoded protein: CSAMGQGTTFYGYTF.

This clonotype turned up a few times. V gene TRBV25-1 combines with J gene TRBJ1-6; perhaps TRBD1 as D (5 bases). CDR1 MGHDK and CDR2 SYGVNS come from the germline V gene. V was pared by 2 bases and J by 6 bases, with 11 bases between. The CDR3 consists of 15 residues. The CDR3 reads CASSEGHLLNSPLHF. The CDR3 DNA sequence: TGTGCCAGCAGTGAAGGACACCTACTTAATTCACCCCTCCACTTT.

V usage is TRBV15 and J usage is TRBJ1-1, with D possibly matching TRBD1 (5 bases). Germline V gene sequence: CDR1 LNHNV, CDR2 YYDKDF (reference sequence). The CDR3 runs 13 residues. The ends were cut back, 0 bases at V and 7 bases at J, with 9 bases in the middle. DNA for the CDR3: TGTGCCACCAGCAGAGATGCTCAGGGTGAAGCTTTCTTT. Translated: CATSRDAQGEAFF.

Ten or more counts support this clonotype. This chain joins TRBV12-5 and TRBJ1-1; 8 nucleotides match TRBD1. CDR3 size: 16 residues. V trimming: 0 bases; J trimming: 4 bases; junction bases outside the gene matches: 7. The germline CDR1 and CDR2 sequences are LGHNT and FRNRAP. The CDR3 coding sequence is TGTGCTAGTGGTTTGGTACTAACAGGGGGAGTCACTGAAGCTTTCTTT. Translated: CASGLVLTGGVTEAFF.

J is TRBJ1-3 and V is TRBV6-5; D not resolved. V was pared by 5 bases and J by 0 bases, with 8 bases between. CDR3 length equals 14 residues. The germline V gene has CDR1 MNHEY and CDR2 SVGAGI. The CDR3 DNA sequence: TGTGCCAGCAGTCCCGCCGGCTCTGGAAACACCATATATTTT. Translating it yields CASSPAGSGNTIYF.